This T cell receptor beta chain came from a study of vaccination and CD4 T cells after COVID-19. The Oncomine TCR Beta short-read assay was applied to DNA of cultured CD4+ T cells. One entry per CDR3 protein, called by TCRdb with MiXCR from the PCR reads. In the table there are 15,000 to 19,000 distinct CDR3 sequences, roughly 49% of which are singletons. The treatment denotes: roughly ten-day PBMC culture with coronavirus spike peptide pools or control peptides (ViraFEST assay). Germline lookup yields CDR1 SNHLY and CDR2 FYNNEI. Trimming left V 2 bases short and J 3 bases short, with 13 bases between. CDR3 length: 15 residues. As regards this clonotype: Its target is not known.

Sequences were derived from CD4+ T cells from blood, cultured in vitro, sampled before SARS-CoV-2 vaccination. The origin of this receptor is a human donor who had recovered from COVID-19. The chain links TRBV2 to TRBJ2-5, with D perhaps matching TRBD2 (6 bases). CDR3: CASSEPLGTEETQYF. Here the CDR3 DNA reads TGTGCCAGCAGTGAACCCCTGGGGACTGAAGAGACCCAGTACTTC.